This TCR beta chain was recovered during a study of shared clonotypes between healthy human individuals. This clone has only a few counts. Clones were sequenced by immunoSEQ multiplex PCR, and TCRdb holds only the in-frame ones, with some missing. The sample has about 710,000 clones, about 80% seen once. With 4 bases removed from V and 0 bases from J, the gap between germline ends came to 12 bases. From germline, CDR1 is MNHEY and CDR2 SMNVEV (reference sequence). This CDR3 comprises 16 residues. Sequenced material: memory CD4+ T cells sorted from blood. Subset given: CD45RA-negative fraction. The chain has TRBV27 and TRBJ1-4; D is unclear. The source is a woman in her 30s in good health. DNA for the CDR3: TGTGCCAGCAGTTCGGACCTAGATGCAACTAATGAAAAACTGTTTTTT. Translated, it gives CASSSDLDATNEKLFF.